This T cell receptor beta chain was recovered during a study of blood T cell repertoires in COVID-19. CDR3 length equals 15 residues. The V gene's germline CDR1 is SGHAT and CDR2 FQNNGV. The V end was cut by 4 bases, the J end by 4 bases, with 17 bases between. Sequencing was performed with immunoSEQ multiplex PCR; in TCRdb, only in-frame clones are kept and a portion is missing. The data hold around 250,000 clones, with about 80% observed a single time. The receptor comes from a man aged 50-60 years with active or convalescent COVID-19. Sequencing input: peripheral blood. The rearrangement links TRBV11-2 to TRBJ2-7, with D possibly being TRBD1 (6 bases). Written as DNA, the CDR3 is TGTGCCAGCAGCTCAACGCAGGGGAATGGATACGAGCAGTACTTC. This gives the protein CASSSTQGNGYEQYF.